This T cell receptor (beta chain) was sequenced for a study of spatial heterogeneity in lung cancer. Study overall: Detection consistently captured more beta-chain sequences than alpha-chain sequences. Within tumor regions, the number of TCR transcripts tracked closely with a T cell module score obtained from matched bulk RNA-seq. The study, taken as a whole, reports: In tumors, expanded intratumoral alpha and beta TCR counts tracked mutation counts.

As to time point: sample taken at primary tumor resection. At least ten counts were recorded for this clonotype. Its antigen is currently unknown. In a library made to pick up alpha chains, this beta chain is a stray read with a size that means little. The CDR3 is made up of 15 amino acids. Germline V lookup: CDR1 DFQATT, CDR2 SNEGSKA (reference sequence). V was shortened by 0 bases and J by 5 bases, with 15 bases between the two germline ends. TCRdb ran MiXCR on the 5' RACE reads and lists one entry per CDR3 protein. The sample includes about 17,000 distinct CDR3 sequences, roughly 6% of them seen just once.

The gene calls are TRBV20-1 and TRBJ2-3; possibly TRBD2 for D (5 bases). The TCR was taken from a male donor with early-stage non-small cell lung cancer. The material sequenced was lung tumor tissue, taken at surgery. CDR3 nucleotide sequence: TGCAGTGCTAGAGATCTTGAGGGAGTAGGAGATACGCAGTATTTT. This encodes CSARDLEGVGDTQYF.